This T cell receptor beta chain emerged from a study of T cell clones after liver transplantation. Turning to the study itself: Blood was drawn pre-transplant, before withdrawal, and after full or failed withdrawal.

Some clones are missing from TCRdb's copy, which holds only in-frame ones; the method was immunoSEQ multiplex PCR. Here the sample spans roughly 10,000 clones, more than 75% being singletons. The clonotype was recovered from a human patient who received a liver transplant. The graft donor may have given rise to some T cells. Sequencing used CD8+ T cells from blood, obtained at the 22-month timepoint.

The CDR3 protein is CASRTGAEGYTF. CDR3 bases: TGTGCCAGCAGAACAGGGGCTGAGGGCTACACCTTC. The chain is built from TRBV6-6 and TRBJ1-2; 7 positions agree with TRBD1. The ends lost 6 bases at V and 8 bases at J; junction bases unmatched: 6. Germline V gives CDR1 MNHNY, CDR2 SVGAGI (reference sequence). The CDR3 consists of 12 residues.